The TCR beta chain described here comes from a study of human T cells and chemical hapten exposure. The overall study: The study sensitized with 2% DPC on a 2 cm by 2 cm patch of upper inner arm skin. DPC (0.01%) was patch tested on the upper back and read at 6 days. Study results and caveats: No change in TCRs above 1 in 1000 frequency was produced by DPC sensitization. Expanded TCRs formed significantly more large CDR3 similarity clusters than controls.

Documented time point: patch test 1, 2 weeks after DPC sensitization. This sample's treatment: therapeutic diphenylcyclopropenone sensitization with weekly scalp DPC. Points on this clonotype: The target antigen is unknown.

TCRdb fed the RACE reads into MiXCR, producing one record per CDR3 protein. Among roughly 380,000 distinct CDR3 sequences listed, around 5% were seen once. Sequenced here: whole blood, sampled in connection with sensitization to the hapten diphenylcyclopropenone (DPC). This sequence originates from a woman in her forties or fifties with alopecia areata. Some clones in this sample may be carry-over from other donors' samples.

The CDR3 coding sequence is TGCAGCGTTGAAGAATTACTCCGGGACTACTCCTACAATGAGCAGTTCTTC. Encoded protein: CSVEELLRDYSYNEQFF. V usage is TRBV29-1 and J usage is TRBJ2-1, with 7 bases fitting TRBD2. CDR3 size: 17 residues. V lost 0 bases to trimming and J lost 0 bases; unmatched junction nucleotides: 8. Germline assignment: CDR1 SQVTM and CDR2 ANQGSEA.